This T cell receptor (beta chain) was obtained from a study of regulatory T cells in long-lasting Graves disease. Germline V lookup: CDR1 SGHRS, CDR2 YFSETQ. J gave up 0 bases and V 0 bases, and 3 bases lay outside the gene matches. The CDR3 runs 16 residues. TCR beta libraries were built with iRepertoire HTBI primers and Arm-PCR of CDR3 regions. TCRdb re-called the multiplex PCR reads through MiXCR, storing one row per CDR3 protein. Of 380,000 or so distinct CDR3 sequences in the sample, around 16% are singletons; the top ten hold 20% to 25%. As to time point: newly diagnosed GD, antithyroid drugs for less than 3 months. RNA isolated from PBMCs was used to make the TCR library. At least ten counts were recorded for this clonotype. The sample was also linked to a second study, of T cells in Graves' hyperthyroidism and ophthalmopathy. That work contributes: Blood also showed most of the thyroid clonotypes that were expanded above 0.001.

This specimen was peripheral blood mononuclear cells (PBMCs), taken at new diagnosis, from a patient treated with antithyroid drugs. The sequence was obtained from a woman aged 18-29 years with Graves disease. This chain connects TRBV5-1 to TRBJ1-5, with 7 bases identical to TRBD1. CDR3 loop: CASSLGGQFSNQPQHF. The CDR3 region has the DNA TGCGCCAGCAGCTTGGGGGGACAGTTTAGCAATCAGCCCCAGCATTTT.